These T cell receptor beta chains were read from a single sample in a study of metastatic and nonmetastatic thyroid tumors. TCRdb re-called the PCR reads with MiXCR. The sample has 89,000 or so clones, around 9.2% seen once. The sequencing sample was made of blood. These receptors all stem from a female donor with papillary thyroid cancer or a benign thyroid nodule (not recorded which). Some clones in this sample may be carry-over from other donors' samples. Each CDR3 is given with its conserved first and last residue. Where a row states a size, it is once, few, many or the class of an expanded clone; other rows omit it.

cdr3_length clone_size j_call v_call cdr3_aa
14 many TRBJ2-2 TRBV24-1 CATTSGGNTGELFF
13 few TRBJ1-2 TRBV6-2/TRBV6-3 CASKGTYNYGYTF
13 many TRBJ1-1 TRBV5-1 CASSTRDRGEAFF
14 many TRBJ2-7 TRBV20-1 CSAPPRGSSYEQYF
15 many TRBJ1-2 TRBV10-3 CAISESAGKIYGYTF
15 many TRBJ2-5 TRBV20-1 CSARALGHAQETQYF
11 . TRBJ2-7 TRBV6-2/TRBV6-3 CASIINYEQYF
16 many TRBJ1-3 TRBV18 CASSMNRDPSGNTIYF
15 . TRBJ1-2 TRBV6-1 CASSTLGQGYYGYTF
15 many TRBJ2-6 TRBV6-1 CASSVQSSGANVLTF
17 many TRBJ1-2 TRBV19 CASSEDRGLIPTYGYTF
12 many TRBJ1-5 TRBV20-1 CSAWGPSQPQHF
15 many TRBJ2-1 TRBV5-5 CASSGFSGGANEQFF
16 many TRBJ1-6 TRBV5-1 CASSLEVNRYNSPLHF
16 . TRBJ1-6 TRBV6-1 CVSSHPPGLGGSPLHF
18 many TRBJ2-3 TRBV7-2 CASSFMGRAGASTDTQYF
14 many TRBJ1-4 TRBV12-3/TRBV12-4 CASSPQSTNEKLFF
13 . TRBJ1-2 TRBV29-1 CSVAHSANYGYTF
13 many TRBJ1-1 TRBV12-3/TRBV12-4 CASRGWGNTEAFF
15 many TRBJ2-7 TRBV19 CASSIPGTGANEQYF
16 few TRBJ1-6 TRBV30 CAWRGQRSSYNSPLHF
14 many TRBJ1-3 TRBV6-6 CASSYDRHRNTIYF
12 . TRBJ2-7 TRBV12-3/TRBV12-4 CASSQDSGEQYF
12 many TRBJ2-5 TRBV10-3 CAISDLVETQYF
12 many TRBJ1-5 TRBV28 CASRDSLEPQHF
14 many TRBJ1-2 TRBV28 CASSLPGTVVGYTF
14 many TRBJ2-1 TRBV20-1 CSADSGGARDEQFF